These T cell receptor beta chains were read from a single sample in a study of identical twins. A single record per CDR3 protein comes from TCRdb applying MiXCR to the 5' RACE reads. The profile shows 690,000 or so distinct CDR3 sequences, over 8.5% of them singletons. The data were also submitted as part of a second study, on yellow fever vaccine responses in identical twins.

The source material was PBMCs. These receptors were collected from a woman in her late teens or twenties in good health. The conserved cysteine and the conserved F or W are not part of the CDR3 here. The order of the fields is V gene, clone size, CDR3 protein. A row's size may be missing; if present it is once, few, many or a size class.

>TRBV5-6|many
ASSLSPRNTEAF
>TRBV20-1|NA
SARRRTPNSYEQY
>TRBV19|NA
ASSIGLSAYEEQY
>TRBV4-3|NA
ASSQMGTSFFHEQY
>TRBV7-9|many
ASSPGDGSNQPQH
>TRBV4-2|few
ASSQEGIGAGGRQETQY
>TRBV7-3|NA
ASSSTSGNSYNEQF
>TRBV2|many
ASRAGQLQETQY
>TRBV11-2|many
ASSLDPSGGLMEQF
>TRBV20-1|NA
SVAAGVVKF
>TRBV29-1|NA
SVVWVGGLRSYNEQF
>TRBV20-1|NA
SARELPAFYEQY
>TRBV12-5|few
ASGLTIQGGPQF
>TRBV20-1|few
SARDAGGEVYGYT
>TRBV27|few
ASRSSGRQETQY
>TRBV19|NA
ASSIASGSAEQY
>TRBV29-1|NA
SVVPGVGNEQY
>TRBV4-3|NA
ASSQDGTNEKLF
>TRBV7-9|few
ASSLRGTGSETQY
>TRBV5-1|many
ASSFLAGLSGELF
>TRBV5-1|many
ASSPLGGGVYETQY
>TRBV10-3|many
AISDSWTRKETQY
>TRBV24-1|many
ATRAGAEETQY
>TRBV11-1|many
ASSLILVRREAPYEQY
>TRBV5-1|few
ASGPDSLSHGELF
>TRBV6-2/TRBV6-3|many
ASSYSTEHQPQH
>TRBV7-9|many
ASSLAGEPGTDTQY
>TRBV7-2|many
ASSLSPPDTQY
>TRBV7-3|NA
ASSLKPPGGIGNTEAF
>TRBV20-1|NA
SARDFGTSTDTQY
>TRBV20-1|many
SARAPGQSIQY
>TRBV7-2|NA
ASSFRVWETQY
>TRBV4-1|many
ASSYPGLADYNEQF
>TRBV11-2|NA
ASSLPVYGQSNTGELF
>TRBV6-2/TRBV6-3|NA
ASSYWDLAGDYEQY
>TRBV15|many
ATSPGDSSYNEQF
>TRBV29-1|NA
SVSTDVGYGYT
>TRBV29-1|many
SVGRRHSKPHYEQY
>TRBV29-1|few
SVEAGGHGYT
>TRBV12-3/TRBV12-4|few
ASSTGDRGQGNYGYT
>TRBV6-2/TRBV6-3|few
ASSYSPAGETQY
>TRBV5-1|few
ASSLYTGPYEQY
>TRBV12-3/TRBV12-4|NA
ASSSGTSFETQY
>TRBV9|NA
ASSATSVGETQY
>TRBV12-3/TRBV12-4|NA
ALSSRAGTDSGANVLT
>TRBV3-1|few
ASSHPEREQF
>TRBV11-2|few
ASSAGTRPLSSSYNEQF
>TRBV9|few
ASSVGAGGPLAEQY
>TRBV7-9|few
ASSLGTGRYEKLF
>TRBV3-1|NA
ASSPPANYGYT
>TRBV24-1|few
ATSDSREGETQY
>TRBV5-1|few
ASSYVAGGAGEQF
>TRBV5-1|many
ASSWSEDTEAF
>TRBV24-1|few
ATSDSGAGFTGKLF
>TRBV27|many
ASSLSRDREAF